This T cell receptor (beta chain) was recovered during a study of blood T cell repertoires in COVID-19. Study overall: Acute and convalescent COVID-19 specimens originated in the United States, Italy and Spain. The analysed material was cDNA or gDNA that came from T cells, B-cell-depleted T cells, or PBMCs.

This clone appeared a few times. The sample has other DNA sequences that encode this CDR3 too. V was pared by 3 bases and J by 0 bases, with 7 bases between. The CDR3 is made up of 14 amino acids. Germline V gene sequence: CDR1 KGHSH, CDR2 LQKENI. In the original analysis: Amplifying reference gene primers gave estimates of nucleated cell counts. TCRdb's copy holds only in-frame clones and misses some; the assay was immunoSEQ multiplex PCR. That table gives V, J and clone size, and the DNA gave D and trimming. The table shows some 130,000 clones, with about 89% occurring only once. The chain carries TRBV18 and TRBJ2-3; D is perhaps TRBD2 (5 bases). The source of this sequence is a man in his fifties or sixties with active COVID-19. Sequences were obtained from peripheral blood. For the CDR3, the DNA is TGTGCCAGCTCACCTACTAGGAGCACAGATACGCAGTATTTT. Its translation is CASSPTRSTDTQYF.